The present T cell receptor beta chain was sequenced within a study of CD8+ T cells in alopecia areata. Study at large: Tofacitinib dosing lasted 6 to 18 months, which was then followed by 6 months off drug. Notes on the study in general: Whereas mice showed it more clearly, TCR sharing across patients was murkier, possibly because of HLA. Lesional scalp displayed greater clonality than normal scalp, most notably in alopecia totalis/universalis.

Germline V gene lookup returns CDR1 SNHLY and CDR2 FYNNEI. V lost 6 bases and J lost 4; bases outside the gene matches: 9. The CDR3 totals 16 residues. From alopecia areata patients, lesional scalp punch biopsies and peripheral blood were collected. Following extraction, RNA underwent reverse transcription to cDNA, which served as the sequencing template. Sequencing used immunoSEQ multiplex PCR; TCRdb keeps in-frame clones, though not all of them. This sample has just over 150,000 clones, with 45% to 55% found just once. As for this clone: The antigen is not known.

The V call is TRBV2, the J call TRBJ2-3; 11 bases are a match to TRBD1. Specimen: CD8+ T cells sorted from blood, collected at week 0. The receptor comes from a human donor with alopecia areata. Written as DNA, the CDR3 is TGTGCCAGCAGGCCCGGGACAGGGGGTTTCGCAGATACGCAGTATTTT. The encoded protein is CASRPGTGGFADTQYF.